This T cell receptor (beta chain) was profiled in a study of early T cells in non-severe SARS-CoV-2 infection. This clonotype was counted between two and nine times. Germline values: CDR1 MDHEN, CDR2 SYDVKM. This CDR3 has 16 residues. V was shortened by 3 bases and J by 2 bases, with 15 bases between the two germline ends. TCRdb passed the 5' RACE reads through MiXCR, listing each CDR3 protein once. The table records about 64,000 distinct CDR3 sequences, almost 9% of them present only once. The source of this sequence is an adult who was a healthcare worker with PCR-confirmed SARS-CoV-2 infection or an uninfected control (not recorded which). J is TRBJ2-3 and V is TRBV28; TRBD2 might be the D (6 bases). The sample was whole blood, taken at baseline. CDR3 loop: CASSLRDSLITDTQYF. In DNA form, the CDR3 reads TGTGCCAGCAGTTTGAGGGACTCACTCATCACAGATACGCAGTATTTT.